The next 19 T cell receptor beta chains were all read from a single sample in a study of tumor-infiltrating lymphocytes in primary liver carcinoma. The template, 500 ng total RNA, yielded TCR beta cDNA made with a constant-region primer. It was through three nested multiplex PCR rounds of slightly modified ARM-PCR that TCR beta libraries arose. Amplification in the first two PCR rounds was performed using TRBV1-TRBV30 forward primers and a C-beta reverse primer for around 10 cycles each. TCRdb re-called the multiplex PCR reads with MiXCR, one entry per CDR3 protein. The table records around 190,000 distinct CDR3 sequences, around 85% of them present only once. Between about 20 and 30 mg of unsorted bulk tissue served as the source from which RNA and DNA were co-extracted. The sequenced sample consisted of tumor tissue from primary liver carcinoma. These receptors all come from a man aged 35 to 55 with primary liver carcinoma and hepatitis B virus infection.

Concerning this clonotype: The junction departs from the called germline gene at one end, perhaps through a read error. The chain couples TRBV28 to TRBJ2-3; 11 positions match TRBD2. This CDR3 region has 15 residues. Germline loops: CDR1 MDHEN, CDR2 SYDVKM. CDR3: CASTVRLAGSDTEYF. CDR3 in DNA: TGTGCCAGCACCGTGAGACTAGCGGGATCAGATACGGAGTATTTT.

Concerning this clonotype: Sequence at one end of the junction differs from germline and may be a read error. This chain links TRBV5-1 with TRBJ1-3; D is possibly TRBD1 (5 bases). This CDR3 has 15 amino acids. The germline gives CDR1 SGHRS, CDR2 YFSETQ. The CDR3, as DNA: TGCGCCAGCAGCGCAAGGGACGTCTCTGGAAACACTATATATTTT. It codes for CASSARDVSGNTIYF.

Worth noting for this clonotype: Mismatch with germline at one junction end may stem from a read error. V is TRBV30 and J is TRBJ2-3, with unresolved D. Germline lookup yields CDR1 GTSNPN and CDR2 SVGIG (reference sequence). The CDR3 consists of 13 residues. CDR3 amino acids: CVWSIGYPDTQYF. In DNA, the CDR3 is TGTGTCTGGAGTATAGGGTACCCAGATACGCAGTATTTT.

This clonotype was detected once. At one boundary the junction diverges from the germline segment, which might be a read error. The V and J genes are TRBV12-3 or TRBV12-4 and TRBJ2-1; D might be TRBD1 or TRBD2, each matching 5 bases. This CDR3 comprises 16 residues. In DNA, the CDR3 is TGTGCCAGCAGTTTATCAGGGAGAGGCTTCTACAATGAGCAATTCTTC. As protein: CASSLSGRGFYNEQFF.

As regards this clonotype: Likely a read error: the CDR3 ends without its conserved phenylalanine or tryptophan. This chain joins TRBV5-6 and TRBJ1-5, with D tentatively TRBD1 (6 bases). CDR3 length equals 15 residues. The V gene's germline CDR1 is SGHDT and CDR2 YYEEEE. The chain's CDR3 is CACSILGRGDQPQHL. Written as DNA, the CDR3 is TGTGCCTGCAGCATCTTGGGCAGGGGCGATCAGCCCCAGCATCTT.

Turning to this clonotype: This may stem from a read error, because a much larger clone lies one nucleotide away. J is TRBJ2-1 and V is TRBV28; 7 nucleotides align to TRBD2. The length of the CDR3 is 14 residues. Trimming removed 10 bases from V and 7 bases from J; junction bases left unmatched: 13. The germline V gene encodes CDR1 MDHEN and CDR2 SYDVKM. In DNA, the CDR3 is TGTGCCACCAGCATTGGGGGGGTTGGGAATGAGCAGTTCTTC. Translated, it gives CATSIGGVGNEQFF.

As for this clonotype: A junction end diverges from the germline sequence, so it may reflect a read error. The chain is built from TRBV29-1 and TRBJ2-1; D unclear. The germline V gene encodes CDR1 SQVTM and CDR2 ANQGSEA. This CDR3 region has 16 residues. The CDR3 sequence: CSVDLLEASSYNDQFF. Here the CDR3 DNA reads TGCAGCGTTGATCTTCTGGAAGCCAGCTCCTACAATGATCAGTTCTTC.

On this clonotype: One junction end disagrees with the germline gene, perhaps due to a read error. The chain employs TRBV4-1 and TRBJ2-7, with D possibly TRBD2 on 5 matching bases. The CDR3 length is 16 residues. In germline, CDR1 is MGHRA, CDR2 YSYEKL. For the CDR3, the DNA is TGCACCAGCAGGCAAGGAACGGACTCAAAAGGCTACGAGCAGTACTTC. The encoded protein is CTSRQGTDSKGYEQYF.

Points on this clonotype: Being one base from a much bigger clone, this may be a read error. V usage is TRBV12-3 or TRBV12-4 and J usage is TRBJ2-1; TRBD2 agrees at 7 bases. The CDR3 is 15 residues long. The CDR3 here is CASSFTGTTYNVQFF. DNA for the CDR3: TGTGCCAGCAGTTTTACCGGGACTACCTACAATGTGCAGTTCTTC.

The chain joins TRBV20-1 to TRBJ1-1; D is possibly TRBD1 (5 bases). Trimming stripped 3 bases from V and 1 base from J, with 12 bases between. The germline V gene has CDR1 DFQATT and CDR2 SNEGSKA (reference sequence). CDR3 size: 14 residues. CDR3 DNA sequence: TGCAGTGCTAGTTGGTTAGGGACGAACACTGAAGCTTTCTTT. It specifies CSASWLGTNTEAFF.

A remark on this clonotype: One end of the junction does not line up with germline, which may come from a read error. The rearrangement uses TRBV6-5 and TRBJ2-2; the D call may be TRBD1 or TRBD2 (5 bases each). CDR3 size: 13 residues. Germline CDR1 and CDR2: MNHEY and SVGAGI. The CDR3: CASSYQDTGELAF. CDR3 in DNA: TGTGCCAGCAGTTACCAGGACACTGGGGAGCTGGCTTTT.

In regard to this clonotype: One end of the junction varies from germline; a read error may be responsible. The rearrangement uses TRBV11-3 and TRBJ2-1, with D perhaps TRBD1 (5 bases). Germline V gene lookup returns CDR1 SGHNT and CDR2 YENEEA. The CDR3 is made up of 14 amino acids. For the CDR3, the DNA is TGTACCAGCAGCTTAGGGGTCAGCAACGATGAGCAATTCTTC. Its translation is CTSSLGVSNDEQFF.

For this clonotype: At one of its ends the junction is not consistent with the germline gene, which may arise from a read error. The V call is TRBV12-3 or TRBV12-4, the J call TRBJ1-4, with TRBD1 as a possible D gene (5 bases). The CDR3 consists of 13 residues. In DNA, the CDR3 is TGTGCCAACAGTTTGGCAGGGACTGAAAAACTGTTATTT. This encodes CANSLAGTEKLLF.

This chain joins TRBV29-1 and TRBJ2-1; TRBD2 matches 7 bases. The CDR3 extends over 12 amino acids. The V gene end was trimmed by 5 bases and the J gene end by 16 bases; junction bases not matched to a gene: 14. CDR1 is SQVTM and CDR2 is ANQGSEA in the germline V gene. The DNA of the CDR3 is TGCAGCGTTTCTCACGCGTCTGGGACTATCTTCTTC. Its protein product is CSVSHASGTIFF.

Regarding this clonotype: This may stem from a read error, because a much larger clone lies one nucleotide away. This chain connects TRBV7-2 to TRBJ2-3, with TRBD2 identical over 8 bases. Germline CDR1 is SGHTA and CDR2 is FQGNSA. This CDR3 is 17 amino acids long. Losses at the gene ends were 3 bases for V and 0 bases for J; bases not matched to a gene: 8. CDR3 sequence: CASSFLQASGSTDTQYF. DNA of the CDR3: TGTGCCAGCAGCTTCCTACAAGCTAGCGGGAGCACAGATACGCAGTATTTT.

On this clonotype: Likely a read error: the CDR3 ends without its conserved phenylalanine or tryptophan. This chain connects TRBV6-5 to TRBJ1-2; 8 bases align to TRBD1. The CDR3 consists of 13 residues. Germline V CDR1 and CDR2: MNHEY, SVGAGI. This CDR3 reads CACRTGINYGYTS. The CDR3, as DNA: TGTGCCTGCAGGACAGGGATTAACTATGGCTACACCTCC.

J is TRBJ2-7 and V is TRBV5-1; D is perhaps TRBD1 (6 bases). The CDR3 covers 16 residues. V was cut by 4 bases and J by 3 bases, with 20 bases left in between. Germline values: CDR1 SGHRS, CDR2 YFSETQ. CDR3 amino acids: CASSNVVDRLYYEQYF. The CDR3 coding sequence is TGCGCCAGCAGCAATGTCGTCGACAGGTTGTACTACGAGCAGTACTTC.

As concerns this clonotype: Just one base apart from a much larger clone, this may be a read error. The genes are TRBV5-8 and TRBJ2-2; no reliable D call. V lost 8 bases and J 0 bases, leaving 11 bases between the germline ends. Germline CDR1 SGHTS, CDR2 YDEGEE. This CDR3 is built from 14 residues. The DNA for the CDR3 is TGTGCCAGTGGAGAGATCGCGAACACCGGGGAGCTGTTTTTT. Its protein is CASGEIANTGELFF.

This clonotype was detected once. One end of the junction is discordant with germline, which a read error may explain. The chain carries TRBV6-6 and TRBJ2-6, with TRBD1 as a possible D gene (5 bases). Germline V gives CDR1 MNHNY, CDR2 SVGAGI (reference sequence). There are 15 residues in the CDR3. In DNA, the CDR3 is TGTGTCAGCAGCTCCCAGGGAACGGGGGCCAACGTCCTGACTTTC. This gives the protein CVSSSQGTGANVLTF.